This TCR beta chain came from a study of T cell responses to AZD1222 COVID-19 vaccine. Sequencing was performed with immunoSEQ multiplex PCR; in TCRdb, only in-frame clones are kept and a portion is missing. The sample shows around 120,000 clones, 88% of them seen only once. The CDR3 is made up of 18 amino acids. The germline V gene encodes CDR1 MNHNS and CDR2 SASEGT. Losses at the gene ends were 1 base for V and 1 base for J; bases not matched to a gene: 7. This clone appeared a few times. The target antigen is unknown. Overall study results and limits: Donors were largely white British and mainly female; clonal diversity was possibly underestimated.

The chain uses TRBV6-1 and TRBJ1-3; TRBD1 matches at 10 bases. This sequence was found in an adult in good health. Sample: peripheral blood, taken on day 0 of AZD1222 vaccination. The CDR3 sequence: CASSEVRGTGASGNTIYF. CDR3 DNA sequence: TGTGCCAGCAGTGAAGTAAGGGGGACAGGGGCTTCTGGAAACACCATATATTTT.